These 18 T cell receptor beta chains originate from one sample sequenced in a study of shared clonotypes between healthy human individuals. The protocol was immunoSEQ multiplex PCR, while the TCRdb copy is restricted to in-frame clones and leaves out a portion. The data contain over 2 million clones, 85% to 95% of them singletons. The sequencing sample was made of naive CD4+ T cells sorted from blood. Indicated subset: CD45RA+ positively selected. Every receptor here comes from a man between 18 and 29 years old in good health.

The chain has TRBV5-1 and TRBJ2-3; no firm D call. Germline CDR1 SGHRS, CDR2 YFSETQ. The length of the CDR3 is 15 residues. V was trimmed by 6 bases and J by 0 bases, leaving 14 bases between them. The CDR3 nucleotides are TGCGCCAGCAACGTTTTGTCAGCAAGCACAGATACGCAGTATTTT. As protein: CASNVLSASTDTQYF.

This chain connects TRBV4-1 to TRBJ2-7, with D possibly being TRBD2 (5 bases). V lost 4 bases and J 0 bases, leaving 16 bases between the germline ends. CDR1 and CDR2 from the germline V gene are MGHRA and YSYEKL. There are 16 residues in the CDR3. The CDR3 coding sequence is TGCGCCAGCAGCCCGTCTCCTAGCTCTACCTCCTACGAGCAGTACTTC. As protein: CASSPSPSSTSYEQYF.

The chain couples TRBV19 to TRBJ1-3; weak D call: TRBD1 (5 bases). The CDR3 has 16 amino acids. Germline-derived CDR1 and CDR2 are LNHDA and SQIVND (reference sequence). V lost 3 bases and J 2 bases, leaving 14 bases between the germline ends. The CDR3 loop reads CASSISRDWTGNTIYF. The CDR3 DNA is TGTGCCAGTAGTATTAGTCGGGACTGGACTGGAAACACCATATATTTT.

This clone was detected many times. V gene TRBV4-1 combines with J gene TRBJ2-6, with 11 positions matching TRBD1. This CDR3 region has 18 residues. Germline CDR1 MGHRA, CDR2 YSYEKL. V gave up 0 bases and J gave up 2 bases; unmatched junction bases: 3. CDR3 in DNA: TGCGCCAGCAGCCAAGATCGGACAGGGGGCACTGGGGCCAACGTCCTGACTTTC. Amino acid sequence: CASSQDRTGGTGANVLTF.

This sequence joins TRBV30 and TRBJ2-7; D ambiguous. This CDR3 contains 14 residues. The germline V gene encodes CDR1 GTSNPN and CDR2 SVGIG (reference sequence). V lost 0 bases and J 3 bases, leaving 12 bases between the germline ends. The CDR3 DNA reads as TGTGCCTGGAGTGTAAGTCGGGTCTACTACGAGCAGTACTTC. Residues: CAWSVSRVYYEQYF.

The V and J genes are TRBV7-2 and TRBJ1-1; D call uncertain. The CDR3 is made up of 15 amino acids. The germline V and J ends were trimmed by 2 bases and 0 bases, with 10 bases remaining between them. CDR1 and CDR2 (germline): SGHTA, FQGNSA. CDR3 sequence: CASSLSAGLNTEAFF. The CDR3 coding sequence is TGTGCCAGCAGCTTAAGCGCAGGACTGAACACTGAAGCTTTCTTT. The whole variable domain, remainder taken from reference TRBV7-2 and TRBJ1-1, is GAGVSQSPSNKVTEKGKDVELRCDPISGHTALYWYRQSLGQGLEFLIYFQGNSAPDKSGLPSDRFSAERTGGSVSTLTIQRTQQEDSAVYLCASSLSAGLNTEAFFGQGTRLTVV.

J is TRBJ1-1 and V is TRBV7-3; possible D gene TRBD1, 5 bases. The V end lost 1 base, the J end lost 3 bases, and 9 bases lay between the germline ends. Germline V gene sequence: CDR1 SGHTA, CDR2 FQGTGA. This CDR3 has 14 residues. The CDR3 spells CASSLSGGDTEAFF. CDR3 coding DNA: TGTGCCAGCAGCTTAAGCGGAGGGGACACTGAAGCTTTCTTT. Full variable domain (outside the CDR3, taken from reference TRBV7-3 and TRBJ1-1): GAGVSQTPSNKVTEKGKYVELRCDPISGHTALYWYRQSLGQGPEFLIYFQGTGAADDSGLPNDRFFAVRPEGSVSTLKIQRTERGDSAVYLCASSLSGGDTEAFFGQGTRLTVV.

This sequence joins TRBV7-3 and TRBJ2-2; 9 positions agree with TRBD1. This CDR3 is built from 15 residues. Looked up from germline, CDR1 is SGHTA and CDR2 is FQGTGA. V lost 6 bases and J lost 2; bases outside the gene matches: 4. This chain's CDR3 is CASRRTGANTGELFF. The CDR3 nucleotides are TGTGCCAGCAGACGGACAGGGGCTAACACCGGGGAGCTGTTTTTT.

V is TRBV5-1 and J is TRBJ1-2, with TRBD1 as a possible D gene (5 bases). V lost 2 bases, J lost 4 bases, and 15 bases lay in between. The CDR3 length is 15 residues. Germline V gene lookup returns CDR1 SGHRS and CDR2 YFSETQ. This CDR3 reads CASSFWSGDGYGYTF. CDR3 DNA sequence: TGCGCCAGCAGCTTTTGGTCCGGGGACGGCTATGGCTACACCTTC.

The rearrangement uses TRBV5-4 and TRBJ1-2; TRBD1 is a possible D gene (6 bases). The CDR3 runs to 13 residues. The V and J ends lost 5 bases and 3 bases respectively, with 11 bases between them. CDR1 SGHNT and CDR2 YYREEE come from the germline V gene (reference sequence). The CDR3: CASRYRQDYGYTF. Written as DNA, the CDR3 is TGTGCCAGCAGATATCGACAGGACTATGGCTACACCTTC.

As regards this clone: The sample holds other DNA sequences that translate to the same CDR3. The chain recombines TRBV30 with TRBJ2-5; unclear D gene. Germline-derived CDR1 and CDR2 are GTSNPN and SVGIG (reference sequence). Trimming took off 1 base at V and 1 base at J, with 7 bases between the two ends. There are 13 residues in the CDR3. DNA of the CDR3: TGTGCCTGGAGTGGACGAGCCCAAGAGACCCAGTACTTC. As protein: CAWSGRAQETQYF.

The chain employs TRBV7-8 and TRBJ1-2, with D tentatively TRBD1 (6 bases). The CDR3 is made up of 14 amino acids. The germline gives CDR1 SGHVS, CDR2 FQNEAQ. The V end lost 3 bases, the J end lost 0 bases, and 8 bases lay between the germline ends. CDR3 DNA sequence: TGTGCCAGCAGCTTCGGACAGCCTAACTATGGCTACACCTTC. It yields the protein CASSFGQPNYGYTF.

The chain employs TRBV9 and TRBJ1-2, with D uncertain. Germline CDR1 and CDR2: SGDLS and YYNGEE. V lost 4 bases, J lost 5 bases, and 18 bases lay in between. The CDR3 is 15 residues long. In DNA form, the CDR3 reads TGTGCCAGCAGCCCTCAAACCCAATACCTATATGGCTACACCTTC. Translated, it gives CASSPQTQYLYGYTF.

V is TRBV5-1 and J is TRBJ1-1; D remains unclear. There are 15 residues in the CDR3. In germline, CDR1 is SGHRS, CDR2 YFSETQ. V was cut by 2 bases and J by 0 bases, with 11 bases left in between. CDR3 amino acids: CASSFGSTMNTEAFF. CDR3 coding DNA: TGCGCCAGCAGCTTCGGGTCGACCATGAACACTGAAGCTTTCTTT.

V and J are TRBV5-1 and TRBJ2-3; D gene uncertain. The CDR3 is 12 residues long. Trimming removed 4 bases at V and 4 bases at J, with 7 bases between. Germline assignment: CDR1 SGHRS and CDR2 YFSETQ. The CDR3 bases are TGCGCCAGCAGCATGAAGGCAGATACGCAGTATTTT. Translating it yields CASSMKADTQYF. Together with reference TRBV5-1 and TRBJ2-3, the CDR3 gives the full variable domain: KAGVTQTPRYLIKTRGQQVTLSCSPISGHRSVSWYQQTPGQGLQFLFEYFSETQRNKGNFPGRFSGRQFSNSRSEMNVSTLELGDSALYLCASSMKADTQYFGPGTRLTVL.

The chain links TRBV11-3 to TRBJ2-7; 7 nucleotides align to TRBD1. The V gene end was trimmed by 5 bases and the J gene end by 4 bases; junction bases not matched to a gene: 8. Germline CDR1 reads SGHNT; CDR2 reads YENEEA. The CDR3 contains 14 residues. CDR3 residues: CASSRRTGDYEQYF. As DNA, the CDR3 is TGTGCCAGCAGCCGGAGGACAGGAGATTACGAGCAGTACTTC.

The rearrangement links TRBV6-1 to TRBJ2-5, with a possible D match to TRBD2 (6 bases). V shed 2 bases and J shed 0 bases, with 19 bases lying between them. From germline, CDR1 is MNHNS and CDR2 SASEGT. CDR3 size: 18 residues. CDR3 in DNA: TGTGCCAGCAGTGAATTGGGGGAGGCACAGAGGTACCAAGAGACCCAGTACTTC. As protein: CASSELGEAQRYQETQYF.

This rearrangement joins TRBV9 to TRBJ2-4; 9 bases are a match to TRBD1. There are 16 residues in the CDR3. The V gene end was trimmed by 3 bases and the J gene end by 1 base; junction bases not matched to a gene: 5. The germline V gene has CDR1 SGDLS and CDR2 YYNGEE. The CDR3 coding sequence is TGTGCCAGCAGCGAGAGGACAGGGGCGGCCAAAAACATTCAGTACTTC. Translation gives CASSERTGAAKNIQYF.